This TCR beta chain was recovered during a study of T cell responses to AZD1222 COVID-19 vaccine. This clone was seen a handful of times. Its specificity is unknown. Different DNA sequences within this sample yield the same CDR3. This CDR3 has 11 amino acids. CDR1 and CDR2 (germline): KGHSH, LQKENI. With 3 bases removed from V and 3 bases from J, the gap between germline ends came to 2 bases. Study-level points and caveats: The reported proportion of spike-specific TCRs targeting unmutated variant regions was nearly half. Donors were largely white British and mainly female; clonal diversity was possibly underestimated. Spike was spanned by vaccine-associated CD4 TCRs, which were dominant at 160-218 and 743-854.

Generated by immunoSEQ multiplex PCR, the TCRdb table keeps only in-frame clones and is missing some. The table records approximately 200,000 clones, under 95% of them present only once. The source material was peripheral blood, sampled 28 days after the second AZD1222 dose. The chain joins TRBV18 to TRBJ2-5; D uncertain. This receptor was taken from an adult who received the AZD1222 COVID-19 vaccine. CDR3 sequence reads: CASSPKETQYF. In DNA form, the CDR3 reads TGTGCCAGCTCACCGAAAGAGACCCAGTACTTC. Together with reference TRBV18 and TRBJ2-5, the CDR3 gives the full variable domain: NAGVMQNPRHLVRRRGQEARLRCSPMKGHSHVYWYRQLPEEGLKFMVYLQKENIIDESGMPKERFSAEFPKEGPSILRIQQVVRGDSAAYFCASSPKETQYFGPGTRLLVL.